This record concerns one T cell receptor beta chain sequence. Its specificity is unknown. The data were obtained in a study of cytomegalovirus exposure and HLA in healthy donors. Study results and limitations: The tendency of first-cohort TCR clusters to co-occur in the 120 or so validation repertoires emerged from a later analysis.

The length of the CDR3 is 15 residues. Germline CDR1 reads SGDLS; CDR2 reads YYNGEE. V shed 3 bases and J shed 3 bases, with 13 bases lying between them. The data were produced by immunoSEQ multiplex PCR, yet TCRdb's version contains in-frame clones alone and is incomplete. The sample lists some 64,000 clones; 97% were seen once. The sequencing input was PBMCs. The sequence derives from a young woman in good health and CMV-seropositive. J is TRBJ1-3 and V is TRBV9; maybe TRBD1 (5 bases). The CDR3: CASSEAGQHGNTIYF. The CDR3 DNA is TGTGCCAGCAGCGAGGCGGGGCAACATGGAAACACCATATATTTT.